This entry lists 21 T cell receptor beta chains sequenced from one sample in a study of T cell responses to AZD1222 COVID-19 vaccine. Clones were read by immunoSEQ multiplex PCR, and TCRdb kept only the in-frame ones, dropping some. This sample has 95,000 to 150,000 clones, with about 89% found just once. The sequenced sample was peripheral blood, obtained on day 0 of AZD1222 vaccination. The source is an adult in good health.

The chain is built from TRBV5-1 and TRBJ1-2; 9 nucleotides agree with TRBD1. The V segment lost 4 bases and the J segment 2 bases; nucleotides outside the gene matches: 18. This CDR3 contains 19 residues. CDR1 is SGHRS and CDR2 is YFSETQ in the germline V gene. CDR3: CASSPDRGGAGRVNYGYTF. The CDR3 DNA reads TGCGCCAGCAGCCCTGACAGGGGGGGCGCGGGTCGTGTGAACTATGGCTACACCTTC. The complete variable domain, with remaining parts taken from reference TRBV5-1 and TRBJ1-2, reads KAGVTQTPRYLIKTRGQQVTLSCSPISGHRSVSWYQQTPGQGLQFLFEYFSETQRNKGNFPGRFSGRQFSNSRSEMNVSTLELGDSALYLCASSPDRGGAGRVNYGYTFGSGTRLTVV.

A single count supports this clone. The chain links TRBV3-1 (or the pseudogene TRBV3-2) to TRBJ1-1; TRBD1 matches at 9 bases. V trimming: 2 bases; J trimming: 10 bases; junction bases outside the gene matches: 11. Per the germline V gene, CDR1 is LGHDT and CDR2 is YNNKEL (reference sequence). CDR3 length equals 15 residues. DNA for the CDR3: TGTGCCAGCAGCCAAACCGGGACAGGGAAGAGGAGAGCTTTCTTT. Its protein is CASSQTGTGKRRAFF.

The rearrangement joins TRBV30 to TRBJ1-2; 7 bases match TRBD1. The CDR3 totals 15 residues. After removal of 4 bases from V and 2 bases from J, the junction contained 10 bases not matched to a gene. From germline, CDR1 is GTSNPN and CDR2 SVGIG (reference sequence). CDR3 nucleotides: TGTGCCTGGATGTCCCTCGGGACAGCGAACTATGGCTACACCTTC. Translation gives CAWMSLGTANYGYTF.

J is TRBJ1-2 and V is TRBV3-1 (or the pseudogene TRBV3-2); D not resolved. There are 13 residues in the CDR3. The V and J ends lost 0 bases and 8 bases respectively, with 10 bases between them. The germline gives CDR1 LGHDT, CDR2 YNNKEL (reference sequence). CDR3 sequence reads: CASSQDKMGGYTF. The CDR3 nucleotides read TGTGCCAGCAGCCAAGATAAAATGGGGGGCTACACCTTC.

The gene calls are TRBV28 and TRBJ1-4; D gene ambiguous. The CDR3 spans 18 residues. V was clipped by 1 base and J by 0 bases, with 15 bases between them. Germline CDR1 and CDR2: MDHEN and SYDVKM. CDR3 bases: TGTGCCAGCAGTTTATTGTCCCTTTCCCGGGCAACTAATGAAAAACTGTTTTTT. Residues: CASSLLSLSRATNEKLFF.

The chain employs TRBV15 and TRBJ2-6; 8 bases align to TRBD1. This CDR3 spans 17 amino acids. J was trimmed by 2 bases and V by 2 bases; bases with no gene match: 5. Germline-derived CDR1 and CDR2 are LNHNV and YYDKDF (reference sequence). The DNA of the CDR3 is TGTGCCACCAGCAGACAGGGGGCGCGGGCTGGGGCCAACGTCCTGACTTTC. Encoded protein: CATSRQGARAGANVLTF.

The chain couples TRBV7-2 to TRBJ2-7; 9 bases match TRBD1. The ends lost 6 bases at V and 3 bases at J; junction bases unmatched: 3. This CDR3 is 13 amino acids long. Germline V gene sequence: CDR1 SGHTA, CDR2 FQGNSA. The CDR3 protein is CASRGTGLYEQYF. Written as DNA, the CDR3 is TGTGCCAGCAGGGGGACAGGGCTCTACGAGCAGTACTTC.

This chain uses TRBV7-2 with TRBJ2-3, with a tentative D call TRBD2 (6 bases). The CDR3 extends over 16 amino acids. Between the trimmed V and J ends, which lost 5 bases and 2 bases, there was a span of 17 bases. The germline V gene encodes CDR1 SGHTA and CDR2 FQGNSA. The CDR3: CASSPTPRGLTDTQYF. CDR3 DNA: TGTGCCAGCAGCCCCACGCCGCGGGGACTCACAGATACGCAGTATTTT.

The chain joins TRBV6-6 to TRBJ1-5; 8 positions agree with TRBD1. After removal of 6 bases from V and 4 bases from J, the junction contained 11 bases not matched to a gene. The V gene's germline CDR1 is MNHNY and CDR2 SVGAGI (reference sequence). This CDR3 has 16 residues. DNA of the CDR3: TGTGCCAGCAGCCACCAGGGGGCAAAAGAAAATCAGCCCCAGCATTTT. Translated: CASSHQGAKENQPQHF.

This sequence joins TRBV2 and TRBJ2-7; D is unclear. V was cut by 4 bases and J by 6 bases, with 7 bases left in between. Germline V gene lookup returns CDR1 SNHLY and CDR2 FYNNEI. This CDR3 region has 11 residues. CDR3 protein: CASSVKGEQYF. CDR3 DNA: TGTGCCAGCAGTGTGAAGGGCGAGCAGTACTTC.

The genes are TRBV5-4 and TRBJ2-5; D may be TRBD1 (6 bases). V gave up 4 bases and J gave up 5 bases, with 21 bases separating them. Germline V lookup: CDR1 SGHNT, CDR2 YYREEE (reference sequence). The CDR3 is 16 amino acids. The DNA for the CDR3 is TGTGCCAGCAGCCGCAGCTCGACCCGAGGGGGTGAGACCCAGTACTTC. Its protein is CASSRSSTRGGETQYF.

The V call is TRBV27, the J call TRBJ1-1; weak D call: TRBD1 (5 bases). The CDR3 covers 13 residues. Germline assignment: CDR1 MNHEY and CDR2 SMNVEV (reference sequence). Trimming cost V 4 bases and J 3 bases, with 9 bases left between them. CDR3: CASSSQGYTEAFF. The CDR3 nucleotides read TGTGCCAGCAGTTCCCAGGGATACACTGAAGCTTTCTTT.

J is TRBJ1-4 and V is TRBV6-2 or TRBV6-3, with 7 bases aligning to TRBD1. Germline CDR1 and CDR2: MNHEY and SVGEGT. V was clipped by 0 bases and J by 6 bases; unmatched bases: 7. This CDR3 region has 16 residues. CDR3 sequence reads: CASSYSPKGAYEKLFF. For the CDR3, the DNA is TGTGCCAGCAGTTACTCCCCAAAGGGGGCGTATGAAAAACTGTTTTTT.

The chain uses TRBV7-3 and TRBJ2-1; TRBD2 matches 8 bases. The germline V gene has CDR1 SGHTA and CDR2 FQGTGA. V dropped 1 base and J dropped 10; count of bases not matched to a gene: 3. CDR3 size: 13 residues. The CDR3 region has the DNA TGTGCCAGCAGCTTAAATAGCGGGACGGAGCAGTTCTTC. This gives the protein CASSLNSGTEQFF.

The chain links TRBV19 to TRBJ1-5, with D perhaps matching TRBD1 (6 bases). This CDR3 region has 16 residues. Germline CDR1 LNHDA, CDR2 SQIVND (reference sequence). The V and J ends lost 5 bases and 2 bases respectively, with 16 bases between them. Written as DNA, the CDR3 is TGTGCCAGTAGTCCATACAGGGCCGGCGGCAATCAGCCCCAGCATTTT. As protein: CASSPYRAGGNQPQHF.

The chain couples TRBV28 to TRBJ2-7; 7 bases line up with TRBD2. The CDR3 has 14 residues. V lost 8 bases, J lost 4 bases, and 11 bases stayed unmatched. Germline CDR1 reads MDHEN; CDR2 reads SYDVKM. CDR3 protein: CASSEGLAEYEQYF. CDR3 nucleotides: TGTGCCAGCTCCGAAGGGCTAGCGGAATACGAGCAGTACTTC. Together with reference TRBV28 and TRBJ2-7, the CDR3 gives the full variable domain: DVKVTQSSRYLVKRTGEKVFLECVQDMDHENMFWYRQDPGLGLRLIYFSYDVKMKEKGDIPEGYSVSREKKERFSLILESASTNQTSMYLCASSEGLAEYEQYFGPGTRLTVT.

This sequence joins TRBV3-1 (or the pseudogene TRBV3-2) and TRBJ1-2; no clear D. The CDR3 length is 13 residues. Germline CDR1 LGHDT, CDR2 YNNKEL (reference sequence). V lost 6 bases and J 7 bases, leaving 15 bases between the germline ends. CDR3 sequence reads: CASRGNLGSGYTF. Here the CDR3 DNA reads TGTGCCAGCAGGGGGAACTTAGGTTCTGGCTACACCTTC.

The sample holds one count of this clone. V usage is TRBV6-5 and J usage is TRBJ1-6; D is uncertain. CDR3 length: 13 residues. The V gene lost 7 bases and the J gene lost 5 bases, with 9 bases spanning the gap. Germline V CDR1 and CDR2: MNHEY, SVGAGI. CDR3: CASKDGDNSPLHF. The CDR3 nucleotides read TGTGCCAGCAAGGACGGTGATAATTCACCCCTCCACTTT.

V usage is TRBV28 and J usage is TRBJ2-7, with 8 bases aligning to TRBD2. J lost 4 bases, V lost 5 bases, and 7 bases had no gene match. Germline assignment: CDR1 MDHEN and CDR2 SYDVKM. This CDR3 is built from 14 residues. The CDR3 region has the DNA TGTGCCAGCAGTCTGTTGGAGCGGGGGTACGAGCAGTACTTC. It yields the protein CASSLLERGYEQYF.

The gene calls are TRBV28 and TRBJ2-6; the D is unclear. Germline V gene sequence: CDR1 MDHEN, CDR2 SYDVKM. The CDR3 runs 16 residues. V was clipped by 5 bases and J by 3 bases, with 14 bases between them. CDR3 nucleotide sequence: TGTGCCAGCAGTCCCCTGGGTAGTAATGGGGCCAACGTCCTGACTTTC. This codes for CASSPLGSNGANVLTF.

The chain links TRBV18 to TRBJ1-5; 7 nucleotides line up with TRBD1. CDR1 KGHSH and CDR2 LQKENI come from the germline V gene. The CDR3 runs to 18 residues. The V and J ends lost 4 bases and 1 base, in that order; junction bases with no gene match: 13. CDR3 sequence: CASSLARQGGLSNQPQHF. CDR3 DNA: TGTGCCAGCTCACTTGCCCGACAGGGTGGTTTAAGCAATCAGCCCCAGCATTTT.